Below, one T cell receptor (beta chain) is given with its context. As yet, its antigen is unknown. Measured with immunoSEQ multiplex PCR; TCRdb has only the in-frame clones, and not every one. The sample has more than 20,000 clones, approximately 73% seen once. The data were obtained in a study of T cells after posttransplantation cyclophosphamide. Overall study results and limits: Later post-transplant blood repertoires were often dominated by donor CD8+ memory clones.

The CDR3 consists of 11 residues. Germline lookup yields CDR1 SEHNR and CDR2 FQNEAQ (reference sequence). The V end was cut by 8 bases, the J end by 7 bases, with 9 bases between. Specimen: memory CD4+ T cells sorted from PBMCs. This sequence joins TRBV7-9 and TRBJ2-1; D is possibly TRBD2 (6 bases). The TCR sequence derives from a woman aged 55-69 years in good health, CMV-negative, and a related stem cell transplant donor. DNA of the CDR3: TGTGCCAGCCTGGAGGGGAATGAGCAGTTCTTC. As protein: CASLEGNEQFF. The variable domain in full, with the rest retrieved from reference TRBV7-9 and TRBJ2-1, is DTGVSQNPRHKITKRGQNVTFRCDPISEHNRLYWYRQTLGQGPEFLTYFQNEAQLEKSRLLSDRFSAERPKGSFSTLEIQRTEQGDSAMYLCASLEGNEQFFGPGTRLTVL.